This record covers a single T cell receptor beta chain. Looked up from germline, CDR1 is MGHDK and CDR2 is SYGVNS. The CDR3 loop spans 14 amino acids. J gave up 4 bases and V 3 bases, and 3 bases lay outside the gene matches. In the original processing: Amplification with reference gene primers provided the estimates of nucleated cell counts. The protocol was immunoSEQ multiplex PCR, while the TCRdb copy is restricted to in-frame clones and leaves out a portion. Clone size and the V and J calls come from that table; the DNA yielded D and trimming. Altogether about 71,000 clones are present, over 80% being singletons, with the ten largest covering roughly 2.3%. The sample originates from a study of blood T cell repertoires in COVID-19. Study context: Sites across the United States, Italy and Spain contributed samples from acute and convalescent COVID-19. T cells, B-cell-depleted T cells, or PBMCs provided the cDNA or gDNA that served as material.

The rearrangement uses TRBV25-1 and TRBJ1-3, with 7 nucleotides matching TRBD1. The sequencing sample was made of peripheral blood. The TCR sequence derives from a human donor in a cohort sampled during active COVID-19. The CDR3: CASSDPGQGNTIYF. DNA for the CDR3: TGTGCCAGCAGTGATCCGGGACAGGGAAACACCATATATTTT.